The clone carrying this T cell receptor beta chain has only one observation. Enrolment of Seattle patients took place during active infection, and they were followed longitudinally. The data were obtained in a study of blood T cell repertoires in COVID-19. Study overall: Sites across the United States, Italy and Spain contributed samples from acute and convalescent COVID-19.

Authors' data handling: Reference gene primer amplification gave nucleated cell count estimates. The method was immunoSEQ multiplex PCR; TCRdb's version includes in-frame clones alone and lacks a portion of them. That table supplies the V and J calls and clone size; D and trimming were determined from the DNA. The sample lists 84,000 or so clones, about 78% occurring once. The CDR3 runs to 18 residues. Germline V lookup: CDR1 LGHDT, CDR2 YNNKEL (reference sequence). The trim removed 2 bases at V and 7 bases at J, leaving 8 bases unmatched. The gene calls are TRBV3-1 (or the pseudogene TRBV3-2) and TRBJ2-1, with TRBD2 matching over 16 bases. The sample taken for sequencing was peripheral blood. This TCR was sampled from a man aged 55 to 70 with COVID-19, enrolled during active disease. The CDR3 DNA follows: TGTGCCAGCAGCCAATCCGGGACTAGCGGGAGGGCCAGGAATGAGCAGTTCTTC. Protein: CASSQSGTSGRARNEQFF.